Listed below are T cell receptor beta chains from one sample, sequenced in a study of blood T cell repertoires in COVID-19. TCRdb's table, derived via immunoSEQ multiplex PCR, lists solely in-frame clones and lacks some. This sample carries roughly 380,000 clones, 85% of them seen once, and the ten largest clones take 3.6%. The sample consisted of peripheral blood. These TCRs come from a woman aged 18-30 years with acute or convalescent COVID-19. Each CDR3 is given with its conserved first and last residue. Each record gives: clone size, J gene, V gene, D gene, CDR3 DNA, CDR3 protein. A D gene is named only where the DNA matches it firmly. Where a row states a size, it is once, few, many or the class of an expanded clone; other rows omit it.

NA TRBJ1-5 TRBV30 TRBD1 TGTGCCTGGAGTGTACAGGGGGCGCGCAATCAGCCCCAGCATTTT CAWSVQGARNQPQHF
NA TRBJ2-1 TRBV27 NA TGTGCCAGCAGCCTGTCGGAGGGGAAGGAGACTGAGCAGTTCTTC CASSLSEGKETEQFF
NA TRBJ1-2 TRBV7-9 TRBD1 TGTGCCAGCAGCCTCGGACAGGCCCGCTATGGCTACACCTTC CASSLGQARYGYTF
NA TRBJ1-6 TRBV19 NA TGTGCCAGTAAAACAGGGAAGGATAATTCACCCCTCCACTTT CASKTGKDNSPLHF
NA TRBJ1-3 TRBV7-2 NA TGTGCCAGCAGCTTAGTCTGGGCCACTGGAAACACCATATATTTT CASSLVWATGNTIYF
NA TRBJ1-5 TRBV27 NA TGTGCCAGCAGGTTTGGGGGGGCACATCAGCCCCAGCATTTT CASRFGGAHQPQHF
NA TRBJ1-2 TRBV19 TRBD1 TGTGCCAGTAGTAGGGGACAGGGCATCTATGGCTACACCTTC CASSRGQGIYGYTF
NA TRBJ2-7 TRBV24-1 NA TGTGCCACCAGGGGAGACACCTACGAGCAGTACTTC CATRGDTYEQYF
NA TRBJ1-1 TRBV19 NA TGTGCCAGTAGTGACAGACCGAACACTGAAGCTTTCTTT CASSDRPNTEAFF
NA TRBJ2-6 TRBV5-1 TRBD1 TGCGCCAGCAGCTTCGCCGGGACAGGGGACCGTGGGGCCAACGTCCTGACTTTC CASSFAGTGDRGANVLTF
NA TRBJ1-4 TRBV12-3/TRBV12-4 NA TGTGCCAGCAGTTTGAGTAAGGGGGAACTGTTTTTT CASSLSKGELFF
once TRBJ2-2 TRBV27 NA TGTGCCAGCAGTGGAGAGTCGAACACCGGGGAGCTGTTTTTT CASSGESNTGELFF
NA TRBJ2-3 TRBV24-1 TRBD2 TGTGCCACCAGTGAGCCTTCTTGGCTTGGGGAGGGTGGCACAGATACGCAGTATTTT CATSEPSWLGEGGTDTQYF
NA TRBJ1-2 TRBV12-5 TRBD1 TGTGCTAGTGCCCTAACAGGGGACCCAGATTATGGCTACACCTTC CASALTGDPDYGYTF
NA TRBJ2-5 TRBV18 TRBD2 TGTGCCAGCTCACCGGGACTAGCCCTGGAAGAGACCCAGTACTTC CASSPGLALEETQYF
NA TRBJ2-5 TRBV27 TRBD2 TGTGCCAGCAGTCCCAGACTAGCGGGGGGGCAAGAGACCCAGTACTTC CASSPRLAGGQETQYF
NA TRBJ2-7 TRBV6-5 TRBD2 TGTGCCAGCAATAGACTAGCGGGAGGAATGTCCGAGCAGTACTTC CASNRLAGGMSEQYF
NA TRBJ1-2 TRBV5-1 TRBD1 TGCGCCAGCAGCTTGCAGGGGGGTTTATATGGCTACACCTTC CASSLQGGLYGYTF
NA TRBJ1-5 TRBV24-1 NA TGTGCCACCAGTAGGGAGGGGAATCAGCCCCAGCATTTT CATSREGNQPQHF
NA TRBJ1-5 TRBV28 NA TGTGCCAGCATCGGCAGGACAACCCCCGGGAATCAGCCCCAGCATTTT CASIGRTTPGNQPQHF
NA TRBJ1-4 TRBV2 TRBD1 TGTGCCAGCAGTGTGGGGACAGGGAGTGAAAAACTGTTTTTT CASSVGTGSEKLFF
few TRBJ2-5 TRBV7-8 NA TGTGCCAGCGGGAGGGGAGGGGGAGAGACCCAGTACTTC CASGRGGGETQYF
NA TRBJ2-5 TRBV28 NA TGTGCCAGCAGTTTCCCCCTCCGGCTGAGCGGCCAAGAGACCCAGTACTTC CASSFPLRLSGQETQYF
NA TRBJ2-1 TRBV10-3 NA TGTGCCATCAGGGAAGGGGTGGTGGTAGACAATGAGCAGTTCTTC CAIREGVVVDNEQFF
NA TRBJ2-3 TRBV6-1 TRBD1 TGTGCCAGCAGTGAACGGCACAGGGGAAGAGGCACAGATACGCAGTATTTT CASSERHRGRGTDTQYF
NA TRBJ2-2 TRBV19 NA TGTGCCAGTAGTGACAGGACCGGGGAGCTGTTTTTT CASSDRTGELFF
NA TRBJ2-4 TRBV28 TRBD1 TGTGCCAGCAGGCTGACAGGGGTCAAAAACATTCAGTACTTC CASRLTGVKNIQYF
NA TRBJ1-6 TRBV3-1/TRBV3-2 NA TGTGCCAGCAGCCACAAAGGGGCAGGCTCACCCCTCCACTTT CASSHKGAGSPLHF
NA TRBJ1-4 TRBV23-1 NA TGCGCCAGCAGTCATGATTCGGGGTTAATTTTTTTT CASSHDSGLIFF
NA TRBJ1-6 TRBV4-1 NA TGCGCCAGCAGCCAAACAGCTTTGGGCTCCTATAATTCACCCCTCCACTTT CASSQTALGSYNSPLHF
NA TRBJ2-7 TRBV4-2 TRBD1 TGTGCCAGCAGCCGTCAGCCAATTCTGAGTACGGGACAGGGTGCAGACGAGCAGTACTTC CASSRQPILSTGQGADEQYF
NA TRBJ2-7 TRBV27 NA TGTGCCAGCAGTTTATCGAGCGGGACACCCTACGAGCAGTACTTC CASSLSSGTPYEQYF
NA TRBJ1-5 TRBV6-5 NA TGTGCCAGCAGTACAGCGCCCGGGGGTCAGCCCCAGCATTTT CASSTAPGGQPQHF
NA TRBJ1-1 TRBV11-2 NA TGTGCCAGCAAGGGGGGGGACTCCACTGAAGCTTTCTTT CASKGGDSTEAFF
NA TRBJ1-1 TRBV30 NA TGTGCCTGGAGGTATACAGTGAACACTGAAGCTTTCTTT CAWRYTVNTEAFF
few TRBJ1-5 TRBV4-1 TRBD1 TGCGCCAGCAGCCTAGGGACAGGCCCTAGTCAGCCCCAGCATTTT CASSLGTGPSQPQHF
once TRBJ2-1 TRBV5-4 TRBD2 TGTGCCAGCAGCCCAAACTCGGGACTAGCCTTTAGTGAGCAGTTCTTC CASSPNSGLAFSEQFF
NA TRBJ2-2 TRBV19 TRBD2 TGTGCCAGTAGTATTCGGGAGGGCTTTTCCACCGGGGAGCTGTTTTTT CASSIREGFSTGELFF
NA TRBJ1-1 TRBV5-5 TRBD1 TGTGCCAGCAGTCCATGGACAGGGAACACTGAAGCTTTCTTT CASSPWTGNTEAFF
many TRBJ1-1 TRBV7-6 TRBD1 TGTGCCAGCAGCTTAGGACAGGGGACTGAAGCTTTCTTT CASSLGQGTEAFF
NA TRBJ1-3 TRBV9 NA TGTGCCAGCAGTAGCGACAACTCTGGAAACACCATATATTTT CASSSDNSGNTIYF
NA TRBJ2-7 TRBV28 NA TGTGCCAGCAGTAGAGATAAGGGGGTAGCCTACGAGCAGTACTTC CASSRDKGVAYEQYF
NA TRBJ1-5 TRBV11-2 TRBD1 TGTGCCAGCAGCGAGCAGGGGGCGAGCAATCAGCCCCAGCATTTT CASSEQGASNQPQHF
NA TRBJ1-5 TRBV21-1 NA TGTGCCAGCAGCCATAAGCCTCAGGGTGAGCATCAGCCCCAGCATTTT CASSHKPQGEHQPQHF
NA TRBJ2-7 TRBV9 TRBD1 TGTGCCAGCAGCGCCCGGGACAGGGTATACGAGCAGTACTTC CASSARDRVYEQYF
NA TRBJ1-1 TRBV12-3/TRBV12-4 NA TGTGCCAGCAGTTTTGGAGAGAACACTGAAGCTTTCTTT CASSFGENTEAFF
NA TRBJ1-4 TRBV12-5 NA TGTGCTAGTGGTTTGTACATTTCAACTAATGAAAAACTGTTTTTT CASGLYISTNEKLFF
NA TRBJ2-1 TRBV7-6 TRBD1 TGTGCCAGCAGCTTAGCGGGACAGGGGGCGTACAATGAGCAGTTCTTC CASSLAGQGAYNEQFF
NA TRBJ2-2 TRBV5-1 NA TGCGCCAGCAGCTTGGTCCAGGGCCTCGGGGAGCTGTTTTTT CASSLVQGLGELFF
many TRBJ1-5 TRBV5-4 NA TGTGCCAGCAGCTTGGCAGGAAATCAGCCCCAGCATTTT CASSLAGNQPQHF
NA TRBJ1-5 TRBV5-8 TRBD1 TGTGCCAGCAGCGCCGGGACAGGGTGGGGTCAGCCCCAGCATTTT CASSAGTGWGQPQHF
NA TRBJ2-7 TRBV27 TRBD1 TGTGCCACCCGGGGACAGGGGATTTCAACGGCCCCCGAGCAGTACTTC CATRGQGISTAPEQYF
once TRBJ1-5 TRBV15 NA TGTGCCACCAGCGAGAGAAGCAATCAGCCCCAGCATTTT CATSERSNQPQHF
NA TRBJ2-7 TRBV7-9 NA TGTGCCAGCAGCTTAGAGGGCGGGTCCTACGAGCAGTACTTC CASSLEGGSYEQYF
NA TRBJ1-6 TRBV28 TRBD1 TGTGCCAGCAGCAAGACAGGGAAATATAATTCACCCCTCCACTTT CASSKTGKYNSPLHF
NA TRBJ1-2 TRBV28 TRBD1 TGTGCCAGCAGTACAGGGGTTAACTACACCTTC CASSTGVNYTF
NA TRBJ2-7 TRBV6-6 TRBD1 TGTGCCAGCGACAGGGGAAGCTCCTACGAGCAGTACTTC CASDRGSSYEQYF
NA TRBJ2-1 TRBV29-1 TRBD2 TGCAGCGTTGAAAGGCTAGCGGGAGACCCCAGCTCCTACAATGAGCAGTTCTTC CSVERLAGDPSSYNEQFF